These 27 T cell receptor beta chains share one sample of origin, sequenced in a study of blood T cells in healthy people across ages. Next came a second PCR, run for about 6 to 11 cycles, which used a sample-barcoded 5' primer along with a J-beta primer mix. TCRdb ran MiXCR on the 5' RACE reads and lists one entry per CDR3 protein. The data contain roughly 700,000 distinct CDR3 sequences, just under 25% of them singletons. This sample also belongs to another study, concerning T cells of mothers and their children.

Sequencing was carried out using blood. Receptors originate from a boy younger than 18 in good health.

Only a few counts were recorded for this clonotype. The rearrangement joins TRBV3-1 to TRBJ2-2, with D unresolved. V lost 1 base, J lost 4 bases, and 13 bases lay in between. The CDR3 sequence is 16 residues long. Germline V gene sequence: CDR1 LGHDT, CDR2 YNNKEL (reference sequence). The CDR3 spells CASSQGRISSTGELFF. CDR3 sequence (DNA): TGTGCCAGCAGCCAAGGTCGCATATCGAGCACCGGGGAGCTGTTTTTT.

The chain recombines TRBV29-1 with TRBJ2-7; the match to TRBD1 covers 9 bases. The CDR3 has 14 residues. The germline V gene has CDR1 SQVTM and CDR2 ANQGSEA. The V segment lost 3 bases and the J segment 6 bases; nucleotides outside the gene matches: 9. Written as DNA, the CDR3 is TGCAGCGTTGAGCCCCGGGACAGGGAAGGCGAGCAGTACTTC. Translating gives CSVEPRDREGEQYF.

This clonotype turned up a few times. The rearrangement uses TRBV27 and TRBJ2-1, with D maybe TRBD2 (5 bases). CDR3 length equals 13 residues. V dropped 2 bases and J dropped 10 bases, with 12 bases sitting between them. Germline CDR1 MNHEY, CDR2 SMNVEV (reference sequence). The CDR3, as DNA: TGTGCCAGCAGTTTAGTCGGACTTAGGGAGCAGTTCTTC. Translating gives CASSLVGLREQFF.

This clonotype appeared a few times. CDR3 region: CASSLWLDRTYGYTF. In DNA form, the CDR3 reads TGTGCCAGCAGCTTGTGGCTCGACAGGACCTATGGCTACACCTTC. This chain joins TRBV7-9 and TRBJ1-2; perhaps TRBD1 as D (6 bases). The germline V gene encodes CDR1 SEHNR and CDR2 FQNEAQ (reference sequence). The ends were cut back, 3 bases at V and 4 bases at J, with 15 bases in the middle. The CDR3 runs 15 residues.

This clonotype was counted a single time. This chain links TRBV6-2 or TRBV6-3 with TRBJ2-5; tentative D call: TRBD1 (6 bases). Near its end, the DNA agrees better with TRBJ2-7, so the J call may be wrong. Germline CDR1 MNHEY, CDR2 SVGEGT. CDR3 length: 14 amino acids. The DNA of the CDR3 is TGTGCCAGCTGGTCAAGGCAGGGGAACTACGAGCAGTACTTC. Protein: CASWSRQGNYEQYF.

V gene TRBV4-1 combines with J gene TRBJ2-7; D might be TRBD1 (5 bases). This CDR3 region has 16 residues. Between the trimmed V and J ends, which lost 0 bases and 3 bases, there was a span of 15 bases. Per germline, CDR1 MGHRA and CDR2 YSYEKL. CDR3 in amino acids: CASSQEGAGKIYEQYF. CDR3 DNA: TGCGCCAGCAGCCAAGAGGGTGCAGGGAAAATCTACGAGCAGTACTTC.

To note about this clonotype: The CDR3 carries no conserved terminal phenylalanine or tryptophan, so it likely arises from a read error. The chain is built from TRBV7-9 and TRBJ2-5; TRBD2 matches 8 bases. Looked up from germline, CDR1 is SEHNR and CDR2 is FQNEAQ (reference sequence). V shed 3 bases and J 4 bases; nucleotides not matched to a gene: 13. The length of the CDR3 is 17 residues. The CDR3 DNA reads TGTGCCAGCAGCTTCCCCGGTCGGGAGGGGATCCTAGAGACCCAGTACCTC. Its translation is CASSFPGREGILETQYL.

The chain joins TRBV7-8 to TRBJ1-6; D may be TRBD1 (6 bases). Germline CDR1 SGHVS, CDR2 FQNEAQ. Trimming stripped 6 bases from V and 4 bases from J, with 13 bases between. The CDR3 length is 15 residues. CDR3 residues: CASSSEGGYNSPLHF. CDR3 nucleotide sequence: TGTGCCAGCAGTTCGGAGGGGGGGTATAATTCACCCCTCCACTTT.

This clonotype occurred once. This chain links TRBV28 with TRBJ1-6; a possible D gene is TRBD1 (5 bases). Trimming took off 6 bases at V and 6 bases at J, with 15 bases between the two ends. There are 15 residues in the CDR3. Germline lookup yields CDR1 MDHEN and CDR2 SYDVKM. CDR3 coding DNA: TGTGCCAGCAGCTACCCGGGACGTCCTAATTCACCCCTCCACTTT. This codes for CASSYPGRPNSPLHF.

The V call is TRBV7-3, the J call TRBJ2-2; D is unresolved. Trimming cost V 5 bases and J 8 bases, with 6 bases left between them. The CDR3 is 11 residues long. The germline gives CDR1 SGHTA, CDR2 FQGTGA. The CDR3 spells CASSGEGELFF. For the CDR3, the DNA is TGTGCCAGCAGCGGGGAAGGGGAGCTGTTTTTT.

About this clonotype itself: Germline and junction disagree at one end, which may indicate a read error. This chain joins TRBV11-2 and TRBJ2-4; D may be TRBD1 or TRBD2 (5 bases each). This CDR3 region has 15 residues. CDR1 is SGHAT and CDR2 is FQNNGV in the germline V gene. CDR3 sequence (DNA): TGTGCCGGCAGCTTTGGGACCTTTACCAAAAACATTCAGTACTTC. Amino acid sequence: CAGSFGTFTKNIQYF. Filled out from reference TRBV11-2 and TRBJ2-4, the complete variable domain reads EAGVAQSPRYKIIEKRQSVAFWCNPISGHATLYWYQQILGQGPKLLIQFQNNGVVDDSQLPKDRFSAERLKGVDSTLKIQPAKLEDSAVYLCAGSFGTFTKNIQYFGAGTRLSVL.

This clonotype was seen only a few times. This rearrangement joins TRBV7-3 to TRBJ2-5; 7 nucleotides line up with TRBD2. The J call may be mistaken, given a closer DNA end match to TRBJ2-1. The CDR3 spans 15 residues. Germline CDR1 and CDR2: SGHTA and FQGTGA. CDR3 loop: CASSTQPAGNNEQFF. The CDR3 DNA sequence: TGTGCCAGCAGCACCCAGCCAGCGGGGAACAATGAGCAGTTCTTC.

This clonotype has more than one count but fewer than ten. This sequence joins TRBV11-2 and TRBJ1-1; D may be TRBD1 (5 bases). Trimming took off 0 bases at V and 4 bases at J, with 9 bases between the two ends. CDR1 is SGHAT, CDR2 FQNNGV, per germline. The CDR3 consists of 14 residues. As DNA, the CDR3 is TGTGCCAGCAGCTTAGAATCTAGGGGCACTGAAGCTTTCTTT. Translating gives CASSLESRGTEAFF.

The CDR3 region has the DNA TGTGCCAGCAGCACCTTCCCGGGACAGCCAAATCAGCCCCAGCATTTT. Translation gives CASSTFPGQPNQPQHF. The chain links TRBV5-5 to TRBJ1-5; TRBD1 aligns across 7 bases. The CDR3 has 16 amino acids. CDR1 SGHKS and CDR2 YYEKEE come from the germline V gene (reference sequence). With V trimmed by 4 bases and J by 4 bases, 11 bases remained unmatched.

A few counts support this clonotype. This chain uses TRBV3-1 with TRBJ1-5; D unresolved. This CDR3 is built from 15 residues. The V end was cut by 0 bases, the J end by 4 bases, with 10 bases between. CDR1 is LGHDT and CDR2 is YNNKEL in the germline V gene (reference sequence). The CDR3 sequence: CASSQDLTANQPQHF. CDR3 DNA sequence: TGTGCCAGCAGCCAAGATCTAACAGCAAATCAGCCCCAGCATTTT.

This clonotype turned up a few times. The V call is TRBV5-1, the J call TRBJ2-1, with D uncertain. This CDR3 contains 15 residues. Germline CDR1 and CDR2: SGHRS and YFSETQ. The ends were cut back, 4 bases at V and 12 bases at J, with 23 bases in the middle. CDR3 DNA: TGCGCCAGCAGCGCCTACACTTCCTCCTACAATTGGCAGTTCTTC. It is translated as CASSAYTSSYNWQFF. Full variable domain (rest looked up from reference TRBV5-1 and TRBJ2-1): KAGVTQTPRYLIKTRGQQVTLSCSPISGHRSVSWYQQTPGQGLQFLFEYFSETQRNKGNFPGRFSGRQFSNSRSEMNVSTLELGDSALYLCASSAYTSSYNWQFFGPGTRLTVL.

The chain combines TRBV11-2 with TRBJ2-7; 9 nucleotides align to TRBD2. Germline CDR1 SGHAT, CDR2 FQNNGV. V shed 6 bases, J shed 3 bases, and the junction held 9 bases outside the gene matches. The CDR3 extends over 15 amino acids. CDR3 in amino acids: CASSPKPAGGYEQYF. CDR3 bases: TGTGCCAGCAGTCCAAAACCAGCGGGAGGCTACGAGCAGTACTTC. The variable domain in full, with the rest retrieved from reference TRBV11-2 and TRBJ2-7, is EAGVAQSPRYKIIEKRQSVAFWCNPISGHATLYWYQQILGQGPKLLIQFQNNGVVDDSQLPKDRFSAERLKGVDSTLKIQPAKLEDSAVYLCASSPKPAGGYEQYFGPGTRLTVT.

J is TRBJ1-1 and V is TRBV24-1, with D possibly matching TRBD1 (5 bases). The CDR3 contains 14 residues. Germline V gives CDR1 KGHDR, CDR2 SFDVKD. V gave up 7 bases and J gave up 0 bases, with 11 bases separating them. The CDR3 region is CATSRDGMNTEAFF. The CDR3 coding sequence is TGTGCCACCAGCCGGGACGGAATGAACACTGAAGCTTTCTTT.

The chain uses TRBV6-5 and TRBJ1-4, with a possible D match to TRBD1 (5 bases). The CDR3 is 15 amino acids. V was cut by 2 bases and J by 3 bases, with 10 bases left in between. The germline gives CDR1 MNHEY, CDR2 SVGAGI. DNA of the CDR3: TGTGCCAGCAGTTACAATGGGGGGGCTAATGAAAAACTGTTTTTT. It yields the protein CASSYNGGANEKLFF.

This sequence joins TRBV15 and TRBJ2-1; the D gene is possibly TRBD2 (6 bases). Germline CDR1 LNHNV, CDR2 YYDKDF (reference sequence). The CDR3 sequence is 17 residues long. Trimming pared 0 bases from V and 6 bases from J, leaving 18 bases between. CDR3 DNA: TGTGCCACCAGCAGAGATTTAAATGTGGCGGGGCCCAATGAGCAGTTCTTC. It yields the protein CATSRDLNVAGPNEQFF.

V usage is TRBV2 and J usage is TRBJ2-3; weak D call: TRBD2 (5 bases). Germline V gene data show CDR1 as SNHLY and CDR2 as FYNNEI. Trimming shortened V by 7 bases and J by 4 bases, and 15 bases separated the two germline ends. The CDR3 sequence is 14 residues long. The CDR3 reads CASTKELVSDTQYF. Written as DNA, the CDR3 is TGTGCCAGCACCAAGGAACTAGTTTCAGATACGCAGTATTTT.

Only a few counts were recorded for this clonotype. The junction departs from the called germline gene at one end, perhaps through a read error. This chain connects TRBV5-1 to TRBJ2-1; maybe TRBD2 (5 bases). Germline values: CDR1 SGHRS, CDR2 YFSETQ. This CDR3 region has 14 residues. The CDR3 loop reads CASSEGSSYNGQFF. The CDR3 nucleotides read TGCGCCAGCAGCGAGGGCAGCTCCTACAATGGGCAGTTCTTC. Drawing the rest from reference TRBV5-1 and TRBJ2-1, the complete variable domain is KAGVTQTPRYLIKTRGQQVTLSCSPISGHRSVSWYQQTPGQGLQFLFEYFSETQRNKGNFPGRFSGRQFSNSRSEMNVSTLELGDSALYLCASSEGSSYNGQFFGPGTRLTVL.

The V gene is TRBV3-1, the J gene TRBJ1-2; D is perhaps TRBD1 (5 bases). The CDR3 sequence is 15 residues long. Trimming took 0 bases from V and 4 from J, leaving 12 bases between them. Germline V gene lookup returns CDR1 LGHDT and CDR2 YNNKEL (reference sequence). The CDR3 loop reads CASSQELRVGYGYTF. CDR3 coding DNA: TGTGCCAGCAGCCAAGAACTCAGGGTAGGCTATGGCTACACCTTC.

The V call is TRBV18, the J call TRBJ2-3; the D is unclear. The CDR3 is 15 residues long. Between the trimmed V and J ends, which lost 3 bases and 0 bases, there was a span of 10 bases. Germline loops: CDR1 KGHSH, CDR2 LQKENI. CDR3 sequence (DNA): TGTGCCAGCTCACCGGTTACAGCTAGCACAGATACGCAGTATTTT. Translated, it gives CASSPVTASTDTQYF.

This clonotype was seen a handful of times. DNA of the CDR3: TGCAGTGCTAGAGACCCCGGACAGGTGGCTTTCTTT. Translated: CSARDPGQVAFF. This rearrangement joins TRBV20-1 to TRBJ1-1; 7 bases map to TRBD1. V was clipped by 0 bases and J by 11 bases; unmatched bases: 6. Germline assignment: CDR1 DFQATT and CDR2 SNEGSKA (reference sequence). The CDR3 extends over 12 amino acids.

The gene calls are TRBV5-5 and TRBJ2-5; 14 nucleotides line up with TRBD2. J lost 5 bases, V lost 4 bases, and 7 bases had no gene match. The CDR3 is made up of 16 amino acids. CDR1 is SGHKS and CDR2 is YYEKEE in the germline V gene (reference sequence). This CDR3 is CASSDPRLAGGETQYF. Here the CDR3 DNA reads TGTGCCAGCAGCGACCCCCGACTAGCGGGAGGGGAGACCCAGTACTTC.

This clonotype was detected a few times. This chain uses TRBV29-1 with TRBJ1-1; possibly TRBD1 for D (6 bases). This CDR3 is built from 14 residues. V was cut by 5 bases and J by 1 base, with 14 bases left in between. Per the germline V gene, CDR1 is SQVTM and CDR2 is ANQGSEA. The CDR3 spells CSVYAGHPNTEAFF. DNA for the CDR3: TGCAGCGTTTACGCGGGACACCCGAACACTGAAGCTTTCTTT.